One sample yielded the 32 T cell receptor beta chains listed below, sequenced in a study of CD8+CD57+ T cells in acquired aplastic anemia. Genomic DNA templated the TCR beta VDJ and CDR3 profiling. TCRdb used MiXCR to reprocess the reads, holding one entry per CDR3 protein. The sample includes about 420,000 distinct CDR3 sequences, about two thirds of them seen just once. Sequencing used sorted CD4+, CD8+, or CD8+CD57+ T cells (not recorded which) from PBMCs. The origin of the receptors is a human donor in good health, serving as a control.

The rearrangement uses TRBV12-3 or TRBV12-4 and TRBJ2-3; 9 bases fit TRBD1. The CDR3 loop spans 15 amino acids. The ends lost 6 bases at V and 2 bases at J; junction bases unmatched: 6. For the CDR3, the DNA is TGTGCCAGCAGCCAAGGGACAGGGTTCACAGATACGCAGTATTTT. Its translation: CASSQGTGFTDTQYF.

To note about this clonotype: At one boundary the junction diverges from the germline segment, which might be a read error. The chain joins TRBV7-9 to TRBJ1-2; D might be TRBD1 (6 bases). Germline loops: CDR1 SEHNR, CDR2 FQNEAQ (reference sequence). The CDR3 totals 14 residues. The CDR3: CASSLVRGYDYSIF. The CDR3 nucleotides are TGTGCCAGCAGCTTAGTGAGGGGGTACGACTACTCCATCTTC. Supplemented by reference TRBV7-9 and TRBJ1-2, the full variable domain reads DTGVSQNPRHKITKRGQNVTFRCDPISEHNRLYWYRQTLGQGPEFLTYFQNEAQLEKSRLLSDRFSAERPKGSFSTLEIQRTEQGDSAMYLCASSLVRGYDYSIFGSGTRLTVV.

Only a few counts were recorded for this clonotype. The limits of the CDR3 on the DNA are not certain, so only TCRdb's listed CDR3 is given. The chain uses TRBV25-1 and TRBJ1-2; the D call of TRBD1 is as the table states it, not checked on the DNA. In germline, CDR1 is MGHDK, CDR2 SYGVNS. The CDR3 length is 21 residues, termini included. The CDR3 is CASIYLCSVVVVGQGAGGYTF.

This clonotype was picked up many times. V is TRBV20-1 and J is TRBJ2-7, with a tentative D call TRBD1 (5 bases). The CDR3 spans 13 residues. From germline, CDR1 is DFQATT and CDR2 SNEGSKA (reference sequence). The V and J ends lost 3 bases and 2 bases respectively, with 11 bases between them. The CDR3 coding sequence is TGCAGTGCTAGCCGCAGGGCTCCCTACGAGCAGTACTTC. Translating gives CSASRRAPYEQYF.

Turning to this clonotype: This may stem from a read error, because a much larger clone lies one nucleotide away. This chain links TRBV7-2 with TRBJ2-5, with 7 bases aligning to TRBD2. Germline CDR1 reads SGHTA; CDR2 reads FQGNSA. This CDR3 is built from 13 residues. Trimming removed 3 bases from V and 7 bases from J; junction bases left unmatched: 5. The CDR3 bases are TGTGCCAGCAGCTTGCGGGGGATGGGGACCCAGTACTTC. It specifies CASSLRGMGTQYF. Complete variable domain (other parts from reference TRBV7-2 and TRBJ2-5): GAGVSQSPSNKVTEKGKDVELRCDPISGHTALYWYRQSLGQGLEFLIYFQGNSAPDKSGLPSDRFSAERTGGSVSTLTIQRTQQEDSAVYLCASSLRGMGTQYFGPGTRLLVL.

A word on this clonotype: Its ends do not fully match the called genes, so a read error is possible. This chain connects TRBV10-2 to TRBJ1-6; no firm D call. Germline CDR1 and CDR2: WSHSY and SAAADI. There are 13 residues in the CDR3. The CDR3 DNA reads TGCGTCAGCAGTTACTCGGTGGATTCACCCCTCCACTTT. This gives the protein CVSSYSVDSPLHF.

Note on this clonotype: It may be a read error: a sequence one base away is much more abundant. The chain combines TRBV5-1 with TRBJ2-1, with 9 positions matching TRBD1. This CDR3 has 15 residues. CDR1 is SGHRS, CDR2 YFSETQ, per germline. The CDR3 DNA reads TGCGCCAGCAGCTTCTGGGACAGGGTAGACAATGAGCAGTCCTTC. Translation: CASSFWDRVDNEQSF.

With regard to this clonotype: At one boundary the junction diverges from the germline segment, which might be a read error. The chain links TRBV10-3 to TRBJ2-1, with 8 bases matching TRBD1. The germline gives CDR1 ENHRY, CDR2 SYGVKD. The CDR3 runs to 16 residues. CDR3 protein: CAISDLDRDSYSEQFF. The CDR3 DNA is TGTGCCATCAGTGACCTGGACAGGGATTCCTACAGTGAGCAGTTCTTC.

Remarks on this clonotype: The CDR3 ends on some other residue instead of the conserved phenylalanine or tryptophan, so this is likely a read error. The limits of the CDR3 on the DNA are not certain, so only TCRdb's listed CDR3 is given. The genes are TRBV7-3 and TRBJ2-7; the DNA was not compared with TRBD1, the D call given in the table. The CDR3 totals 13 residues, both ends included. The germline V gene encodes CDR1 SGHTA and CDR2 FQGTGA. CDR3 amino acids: CASSPQQGLRALH.

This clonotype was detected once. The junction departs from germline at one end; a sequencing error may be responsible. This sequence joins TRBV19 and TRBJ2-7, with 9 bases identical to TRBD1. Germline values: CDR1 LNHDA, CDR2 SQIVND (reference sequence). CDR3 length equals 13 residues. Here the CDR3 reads CASSIGTGYEHYF. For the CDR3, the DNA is TGTGCCAGTAGTATCGGGACAGGGTACGAGCACTACTTC.

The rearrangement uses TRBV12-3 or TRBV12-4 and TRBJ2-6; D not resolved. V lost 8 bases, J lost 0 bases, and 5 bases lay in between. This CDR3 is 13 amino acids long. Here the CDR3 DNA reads TGTGCCAGCGGATCCTCTGGGGCCAACGTCCTGACTTTC. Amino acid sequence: CASGSSGANVLTF.

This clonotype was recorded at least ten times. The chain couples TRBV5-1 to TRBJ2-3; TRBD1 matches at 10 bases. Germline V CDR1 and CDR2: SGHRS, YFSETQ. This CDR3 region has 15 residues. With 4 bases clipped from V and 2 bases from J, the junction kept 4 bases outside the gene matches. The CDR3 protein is CASSRTGGSTDTQYF. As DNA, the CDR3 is TGCGCCAGCAGCAGGACAGGGGGATCCACAGATACGCAGTATTTT.

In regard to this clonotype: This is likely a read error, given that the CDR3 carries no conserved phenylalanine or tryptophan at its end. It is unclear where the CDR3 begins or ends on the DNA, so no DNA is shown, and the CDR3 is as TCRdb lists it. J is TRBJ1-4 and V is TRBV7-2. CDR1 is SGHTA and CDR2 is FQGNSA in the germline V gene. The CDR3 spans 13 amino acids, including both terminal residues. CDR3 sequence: CASSLGGLTMSSS.

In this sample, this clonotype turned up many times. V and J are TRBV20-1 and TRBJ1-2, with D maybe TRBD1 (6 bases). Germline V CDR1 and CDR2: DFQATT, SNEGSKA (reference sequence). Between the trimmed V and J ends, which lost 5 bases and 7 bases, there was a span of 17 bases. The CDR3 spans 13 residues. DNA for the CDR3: TGCAGTGCTCGATCCACAGGGCCCGGTGGCTACACCTTC. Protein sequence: CSARSTGPGGYTF.

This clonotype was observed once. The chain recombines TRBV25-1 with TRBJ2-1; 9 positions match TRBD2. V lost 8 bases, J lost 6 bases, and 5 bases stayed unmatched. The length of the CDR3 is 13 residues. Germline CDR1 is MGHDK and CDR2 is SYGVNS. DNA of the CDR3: TGTGCCAGCTGGAGCGGGGGGCTCAATGAGCAGTTCTTC. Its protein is CASWSGGLNEQFF.

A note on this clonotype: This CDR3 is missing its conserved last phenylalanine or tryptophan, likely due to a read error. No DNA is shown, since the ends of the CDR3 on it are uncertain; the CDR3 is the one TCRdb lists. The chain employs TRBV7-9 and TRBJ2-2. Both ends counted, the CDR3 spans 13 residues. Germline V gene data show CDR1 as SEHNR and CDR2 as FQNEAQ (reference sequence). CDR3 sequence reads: CASMGASTGELLQ.

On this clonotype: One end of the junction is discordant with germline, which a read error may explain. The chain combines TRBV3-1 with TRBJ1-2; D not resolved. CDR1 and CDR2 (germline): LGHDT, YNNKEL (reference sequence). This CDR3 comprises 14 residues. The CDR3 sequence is CASSPQEPSYGYTF. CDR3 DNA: TGCGCCAGCAGCCCCCAAGAACCCTCCTATGGCTACACCTTC. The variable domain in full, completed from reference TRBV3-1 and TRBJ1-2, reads DTAVSQTPKYLVTQMGNDKSIKCEQNLGHDTMYWYKQDSKKFLKIMFSYNNKELIINETVPNRFSPKSPDKAHLNLHINSLELGDSAVYFCASSPQEPSYGYTFGSGTRLTVV.

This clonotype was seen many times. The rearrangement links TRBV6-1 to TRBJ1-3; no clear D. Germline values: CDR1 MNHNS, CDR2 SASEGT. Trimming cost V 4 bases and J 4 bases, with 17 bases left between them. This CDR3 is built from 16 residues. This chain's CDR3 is CASSAGITHTGNTIYF. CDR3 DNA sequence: TGTGCCAGCAGTGCCGGCATCACACACACAGGAAACACCATATATTTT.

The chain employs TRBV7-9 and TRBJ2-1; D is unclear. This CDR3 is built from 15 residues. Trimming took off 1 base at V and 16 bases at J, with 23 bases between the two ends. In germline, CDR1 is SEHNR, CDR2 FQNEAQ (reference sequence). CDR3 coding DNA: TGTGCCAGCAGCTTAGGACTCGCAGATACGCAGGATCTTTTCTTC. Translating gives CASSLGLADTQDLFF.

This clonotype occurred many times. The CDR3 bases are TGCAGTGCTCGACTAGCGGGGTACACAGATACGCAGTATTTT. Its translation is CSARLAGYTDTQYF. This sequence joins TRBV20-1 and TRBJ2-3; 11 bases are a match to TRBD2. The length of the CDR3 is 14 residues. The V gene end was trimmed by 5 bases and the J gene end by 2 bases; junction bases not matched to a gene: 3. CDR1 and CDR2 (germline): DFQATT, SNEGSKA (reference sequence).

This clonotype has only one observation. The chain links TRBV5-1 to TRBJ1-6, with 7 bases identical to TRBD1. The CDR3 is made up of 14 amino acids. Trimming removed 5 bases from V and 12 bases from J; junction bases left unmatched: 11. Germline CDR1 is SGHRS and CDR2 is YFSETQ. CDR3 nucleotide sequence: TGCGCCAGCAGGAAAACAGGGGCCACTGAACCCCTCCACTTT. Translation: CASRKTGATEPLHF.

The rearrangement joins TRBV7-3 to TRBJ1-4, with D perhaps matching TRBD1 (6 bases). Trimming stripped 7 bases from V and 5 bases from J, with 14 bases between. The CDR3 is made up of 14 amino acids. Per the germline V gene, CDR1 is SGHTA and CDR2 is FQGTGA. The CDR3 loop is CASIPTGENEKLFF. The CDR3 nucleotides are TGTGCCAGCATTCCGACAGGAGAAAATGAAAAACTGTTTTTT.

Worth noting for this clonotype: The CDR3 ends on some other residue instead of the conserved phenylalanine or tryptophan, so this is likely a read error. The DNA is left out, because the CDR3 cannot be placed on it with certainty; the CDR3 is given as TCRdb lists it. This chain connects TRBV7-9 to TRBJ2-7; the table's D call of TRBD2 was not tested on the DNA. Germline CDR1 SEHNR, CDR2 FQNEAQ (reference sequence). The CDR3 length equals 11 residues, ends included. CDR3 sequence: CASNQAGRDPL.

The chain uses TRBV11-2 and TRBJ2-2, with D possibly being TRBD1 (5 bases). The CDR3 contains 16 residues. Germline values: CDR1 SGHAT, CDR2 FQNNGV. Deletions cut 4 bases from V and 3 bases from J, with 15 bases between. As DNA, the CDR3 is TGTGCCAGCAGCTACCGACAGACCTTGGACACCGGGGAGCTGTTTTTT. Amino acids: CASSYRQTLDTGELFF.

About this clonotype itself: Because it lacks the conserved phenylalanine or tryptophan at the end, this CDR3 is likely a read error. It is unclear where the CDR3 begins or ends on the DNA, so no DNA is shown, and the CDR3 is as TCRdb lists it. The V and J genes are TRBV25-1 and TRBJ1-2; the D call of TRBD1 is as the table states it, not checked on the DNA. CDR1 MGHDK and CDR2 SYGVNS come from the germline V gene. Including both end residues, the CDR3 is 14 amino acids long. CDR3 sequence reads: CASSGQRTGHWNTI.

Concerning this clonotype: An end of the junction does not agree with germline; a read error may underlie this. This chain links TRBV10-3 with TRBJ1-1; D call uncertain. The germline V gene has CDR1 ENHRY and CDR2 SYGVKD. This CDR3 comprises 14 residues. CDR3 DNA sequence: TGTGCCACTTATGGGGAAGTAGGCACAGATACGCAGTTTTTT. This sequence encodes CATYGEVGTDTQFF.

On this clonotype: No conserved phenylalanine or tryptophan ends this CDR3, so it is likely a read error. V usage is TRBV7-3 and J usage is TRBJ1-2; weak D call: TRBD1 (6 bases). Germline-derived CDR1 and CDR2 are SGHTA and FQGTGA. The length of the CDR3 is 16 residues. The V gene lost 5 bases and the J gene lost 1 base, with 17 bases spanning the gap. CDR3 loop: CASSHSSGELNYGYTL. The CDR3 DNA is TGTGCCAGCAGCCATTCGTCAGGGGAGCTTAACTATGGCTACACCCTC.

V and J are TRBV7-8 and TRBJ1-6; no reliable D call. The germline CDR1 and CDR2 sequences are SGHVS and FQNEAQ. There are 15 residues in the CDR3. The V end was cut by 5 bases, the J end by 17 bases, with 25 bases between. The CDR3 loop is CASSAEGARNTPFHF. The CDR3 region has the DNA TGTGCCAGCAGCGCGGAAGGCGCTCGTAATACCCCCTTCCACTTT.

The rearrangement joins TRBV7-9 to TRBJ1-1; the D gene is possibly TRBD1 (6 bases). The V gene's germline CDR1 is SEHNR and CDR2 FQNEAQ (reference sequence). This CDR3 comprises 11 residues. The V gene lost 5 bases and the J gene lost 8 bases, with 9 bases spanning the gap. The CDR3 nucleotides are TGTGCCAGCAGCCATACAGGGGAAGCTTTCTTT. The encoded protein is CASSHTGEAFF.

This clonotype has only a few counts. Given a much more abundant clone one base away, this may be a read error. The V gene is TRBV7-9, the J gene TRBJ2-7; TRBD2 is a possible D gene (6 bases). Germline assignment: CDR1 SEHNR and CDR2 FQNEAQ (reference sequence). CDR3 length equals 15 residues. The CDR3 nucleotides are TGTGCCAGCAGCTCGGAGGGACGGACCCCCTACGGGCAGTACTTC. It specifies CASSSEGRTPYGQYF.

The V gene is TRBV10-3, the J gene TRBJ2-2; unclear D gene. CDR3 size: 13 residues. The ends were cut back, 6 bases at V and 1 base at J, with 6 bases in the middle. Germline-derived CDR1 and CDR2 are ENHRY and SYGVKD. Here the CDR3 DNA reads TGTGCCATCAGAGGAGAGAACACCGGGGAGCTGTTTTTT. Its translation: CAIRGENTGELFF.

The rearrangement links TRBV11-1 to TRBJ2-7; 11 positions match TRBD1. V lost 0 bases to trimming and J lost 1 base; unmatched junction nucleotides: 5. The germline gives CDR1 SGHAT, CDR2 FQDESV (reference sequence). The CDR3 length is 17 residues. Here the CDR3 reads CASSLAVDRGLSYEQYF. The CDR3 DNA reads TGTGCCAGCAGCTTAGCGGTGGACAGGGGGCTATCCTACGAGCAGTACTTC. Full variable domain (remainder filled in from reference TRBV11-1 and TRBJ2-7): EAEVAQSPRYKITEKSQAVAFWCDPISGHATLYWYRQILGQGPELLVQFQDESVVDDSQLPKDRFSAERLKGVDSTLKIQPAELGDSAMYLCASSLAVDRGLSYEQYFGPGTRLTVT.